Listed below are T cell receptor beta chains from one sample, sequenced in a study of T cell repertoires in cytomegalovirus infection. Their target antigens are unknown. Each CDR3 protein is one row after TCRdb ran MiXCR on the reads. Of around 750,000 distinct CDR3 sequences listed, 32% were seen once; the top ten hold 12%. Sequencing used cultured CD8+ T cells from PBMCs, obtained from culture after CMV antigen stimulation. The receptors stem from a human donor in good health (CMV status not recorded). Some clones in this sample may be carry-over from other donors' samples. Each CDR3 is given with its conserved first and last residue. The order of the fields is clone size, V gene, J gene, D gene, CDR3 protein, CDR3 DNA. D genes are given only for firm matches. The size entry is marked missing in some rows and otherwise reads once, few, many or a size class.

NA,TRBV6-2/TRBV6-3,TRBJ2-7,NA,CASSYSMTRPDSYEQYF,TGTGCCAGCAGTTACTCAATGACCAGGCCGGACTCCTACGAGCAGTACTTC
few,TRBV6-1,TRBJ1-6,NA,CASTPYTGTGAPLHF,TGTGCCAGCACCCCATATACCGGGACGGGAGCGCCCCTCCACTTT
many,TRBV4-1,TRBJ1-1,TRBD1,CASSQGQGMNTEAFF,TGTGCCAGCAGCCAAGGACAGGGGATGAACACTGAAGCTTTCTTT
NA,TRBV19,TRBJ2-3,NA,CASSIRADSSTDTQYF,TGTGCCAGTAGTATAAGGGCCGATTCAAGCACAGATACGCAGTATTTT
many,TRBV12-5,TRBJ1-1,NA,CASVRDGENTEAFF,TGTGCTAGTGTTCGGGACGGGGAGAACACTGAAGCTTTCTTT
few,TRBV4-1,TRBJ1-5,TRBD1,CASSQGDRATQPQHF,TGCGCCAGCAGCCAAGGAGACAGGGCGACTCAGCCCCAGCATTTT
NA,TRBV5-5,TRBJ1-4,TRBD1,CASSGTGNEKLFF,TGTGCCAGCAGTGGGACAGGCAATGAAAAACTGTTTTTT
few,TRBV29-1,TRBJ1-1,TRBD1,CSVWRTGVDTEAFF,TGCAGCGTCTGGAGGACAGGGGTCGACACTGAAGCTTTCTTT
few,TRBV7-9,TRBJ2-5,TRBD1,CASSADRETTLETQYF,TGTGCCAGCAGCGCGGACAGGGAGACTACTCTGGAGACCCAGTACTTC
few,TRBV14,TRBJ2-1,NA,CASSQVGRGLSSYNEQFF,TGTGCCAGCAGCCAAGTAGGTCGGGGCTTGAGCTCCTACAATGAGCAGTTCTTC
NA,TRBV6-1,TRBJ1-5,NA,CASSGPVGGNQPQHF,TGTGCCAGCAGTGGCCCCGTCGGGGGCAATCAGCCCCAGCATTTT
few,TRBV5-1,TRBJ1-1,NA,CASTWEVNTEAFF,TGCGCCAGCACCTGGGAAGTGAACACTGAAGCTTTCTTT
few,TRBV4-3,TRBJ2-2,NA,CASSQGEFAGELFF,TGCGCCAGCAGCCAAGGCGAGTTCGCCGGGGAGCTGTTTTTT
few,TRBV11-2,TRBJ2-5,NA,CASSSGRGAWYF,TGTGCCAGCAGCTCAGGGCGAGGGGCTTGGTACTTC
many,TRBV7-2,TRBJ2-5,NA,CASTNSRGDFTQYF,TGTGCCAGCACCAACTCGAGGGGGGACTTTACCCAGTACTTC
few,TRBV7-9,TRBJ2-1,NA,CASSLSGLGYNEQFF,TGTGCCAGCAGCTTGTCGGGTCTTGGCTACAATGAGCAGTTCTTC
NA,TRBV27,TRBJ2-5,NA,CASSFVAHQETQYF,TGTGCCAGCAGTTTCGTAGCGCACCAAGAGACCCAGTACTTC
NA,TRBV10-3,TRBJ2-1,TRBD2,CAISERLAGDNEQFF,TGTGCCATCAGTGAGAGACTAGCGGGAGACAATGAGCAGTTCTTC